This T cell receptor (beta chain) emerged from a study of T cell responses to AZD1222 COVID-19 vaccine. Study-level findings and limits: The study reported that nearly half of spike-specific TCRs target unmutated variant regions. White British donors predominated, females outnumbered males, and clonal diversity was possibly underestimated.

In the case of this clone: Its antigen is unknown.

TCRdb's copy holds only in-frame clones and misses some; the assay was immunoSEQ multiplex PCR. The repertoire holds more than 95,000 clones, with less than 90% as singletons. The source is an adult in good health. The sequencing here drew on peripheral blood, taken on day 0 of AZD1222 vaccination.

The CDR3 DNA is TGTGCCAGCAGCTCCCGGGGGGTCTCCTACGAGCAGTACTTC. This gives the protein CASSSRGVSYEQYF. This chain joins TRBV5-4 and TRBJ2-7, with 7 bases that match TRBD2. V was clipped by 3 bases and J by 0 bases; unmatched bases: 3. The CDR3 is made up of 14 amino acids. CDR1 is SGHNT and CDR2 is YYREEE in the germline V gene (reference sequence).